The following is a TCR beta chain sequence with its context. This clonotype showed up just a few times. What this receptor recognizes is not known. The input lacks base qualities; no much larger clone sits a single base away. This entry belongs to a study of blood T cells in healthy people across ages (dated by TCRdb to between 2015 and 2016). Context from the whole study: Template switching captured roughly one uniquely barcoded TCR beta cDNA molecule per two T cells in model experiments. Donors of different ages were randomly distributed across sequencing lanes to avoid experimental bias. Using deep sequencing normalized with unique cDNA molecular identifiers, the study measured how TCR beta repertoire diversity changes with age. Four age groups were formed from the donors: young (average approximately 15 years), middle-aged (approximately 40), aged (about 68) and long-lived (less than 85). For two donors (one aged 18 to 30 and one aged 80 or older), the study analyzed two additional independent replicas of 1 million unique cDNA reads from the same blood draw.

In the germline V gene, CDR1 corresponds to SQVTM and CDR2 to ANQGSEA. The CDR3 holds 14 amino acids from the cysteine to the phenylalanine. Only the CDR3 region is kept as DNA, spanning 42 bases read in frame from base 1. Clipping removes 4 bases from V and 4 bases from J, with 1 as the unmatched junction base count. The paper as a whole reports these results and caveats: Bulk unsorted PBMC profiling prevented conclusive comparison of naive and antigen-experienced compartments. Observed TCR beta diversity per million T cells fell roughly linearly with age, and a significant reduction was already apparent by age about 36. Total diversity estimates from one million sequenced T cells were considered lower bounds and underestimates. There was a strong correlation between observed TCR beta diversity and the percentage of naive T cells measured by flow cytometry. Compared with the aged group, more naive CD4+ T cells, fewer expanded clones and increased TCR diversity were shown by the long-lived group, suggesting age selection. The CMV infection status of donors was not known, potentially confounding age-related changes in expanded clonotypes.

Systemically healthy Caucasian individuals from Russia, about 38 in total and aged roughly 6 to 100 years, were included as donors. Roughly 10 milliliters of peripheral blood were collected from each donor into EDTA-treated Vacutainer tubes. Ficoll-Paque density-gradient centrifugation was used to isolate PBMCs, with at least 6.5 million per sample. Total RNA, at least 5.5 micrograms per sample, was extracted from PBMCs with Trizol reagent. Naive CD45RAhigh/CD27high T cell percentages were measured by flow cytometry on a PBMC aliquot from every donor. The receptor library was made with 5' RACE. The instrument was an Illumina HiSeq 2500. A second PCR of roughly 7 to 12 cycles was run with a J-beta primer mix and a sample-barcoded 5' primer. Each TCR beta cDNA molecule received a unique molecular identifier from a template-switch 5' adaptor carrying 12 random nucleotides. Each sample yielded at least 3 million CDR3-containing paired-end reads. All of the RNA was converted into first-strand cDNA using the Mint cDNA synthesis kit, with a TRBC-specific oligonucleotide serving as the primer. Following uracil-DNA glycosylase treatment, all cDNA underwent a first 18-cycle PCR with the universal primers M1SS and BC2_uni_R. Concerning the study's data processing: Each sample was normalized by randomly selecting 1 million high-quality reads, each carrying a distinct molecular identifier. Instead of being binned into consensus sequences, reads with shared molecular identifiers were discarded. MiTCR, run with a Q25 quality threshold and the strictest error-elimination algorithm, handled CDR3 identification, clonotype clustering and error correction. A nonparametric unseen species model with Euler transformation was used to estimate a lower bound on total TCR beta diversity. TCRdb reprocessed the public reads (quality trimming at Q25 with fastp, clone calling with MiXCR) and kept in-frame beta chains. Each record represents a unique CDR3 protein, reported with the most common genes and DNA among its rows. The V and J calls come from TCRdb's annotation, not from the publication. The sample table lists about 800,000 distinct CDR3 sequences, 58% of them with a count of one. Over 20% of the sample belongs to the ten largest clones.

Here the chain combines TRBV29-1 and TRBJ2-1, with 13 junctional bases fitting TRBD2. The source material was blood. This receptor was identified in a man younger than 40 in good health. The nucleotide sequence is TGCAGCGTTGCGGGACTAGCGGGGTACAATGAGCAGTTCTTC. Its translation reads: CSVAGLAGYNEQFF.